The present TCR beta chain was sequenced within a study of blood T cell repertoires in COVID-19. Study as a whole: Specimens from acute and convalescent COVID-19 originated in the United States, Italy and Spain. The analysed material was cDNA or gDNA that came from T cells, B-cell-depleted T cells, or PBMCs.

Authors' analysis steps: The authors estimated nucleated cell counts from reference gene primer amplification. Here immunoSEQ multiplex PCR was the method, and the copy in TCRdb shows in-frame clones only, minus some. V and J calls and clone size are given by that table; D and trimming were obtained from the DNA. The profile shows a few hundred thousand clones, approximately 80% of them singletons. This CDR3 comprises 16 residues. V lost 3 bases and J 3 bases, leaving 15 bases between the germline ends. Germline V lookup: CDR1 MNHEY, CDR2 SMNVEV (reference sequence). The clonotype originates from a woman in her forties or fifties with active or convalescent COVID-19. Input material: peripheral blood. J is TRBJ2-1 and V is TRBV27; no clear D. CDR3 amino acids: CASSFIRGVSYNEQFF. For the CDR3, the DNA is TGTGCCAGCAGTTTCATCCGAGGAGTTAGCTACAATGAGCAGTTCTTC.